Shown below are 14 T cell receptor beta chains from a single sample sequenced in a study of blood T cells in healthy people across ages. A second PCR, run for roughly 7 to 12 cycles, used a sample-barcoded 5' primer plus a J-beta primer mix. Each CDR3 protein is one row after TCRdb ran MiXCR on the 5' RACE reads. The sample consists of about 650,000 distinct CDR3 sequences, around 32% of them appearing once. Sequencing was done on a sample of blood. The receptors derive from a woman older than 75 in good health.

There are a few counts of this clonotype. The chain couples TRBV11-2 to TRBJ1-4, with 9 bases identical to TRBD1. The CDR3 length is 15 residues. V was clipped by 2 bases and J by 5 bases; unmatched bases: 3. Germline V gene data show CDR1 as SGHAT and CDR2 as FQNNGV. The CDR3 coding sequence is TGTGCCAGCAGCTTAATTGGGACAGGGAATGAAAAACTGTTTTTT. It translates to CASSLIGTGNEKLFF.

The chain has TRBV20-1 and TRBJ2-3, with TRBD2 identical over 9 bases. The J segment lost 3 bases and the V segment lost 3 bases, leaving 7 bases of the junction unmatched. The CDR3 spans 15 residues. Germline CDR1 reads DFQATT; CDR2 reads SNEGSKA (reference sequence). The CDR3 protein is CSARIAGVVTDTQYF. The CDR3 coding sequence is TGCAGTGCTAGGATAGCGGGAGTAGTAACAGATACGCAGTATTTT.

Notes on this clonotype: An end of the junction differs from the germline gene, which may be a read error. The rearrangement uses TRBV11-2 and TRBJ2-7; tentatively, D is TRBD1 or TRBD2 (5 bases each). The DNA end is a closer match to TRBJ2-4, so the J assignment may be wrong. The CDR3 runs to 13 residues. Germline values: CDR1 SGHAT, CDR2 FQNNGV. The CDR3 DNA follows: TGTGCCAACAGCTTACGGGGCCGGGGCATTCAGTACTTC. Its protein is CANSLRGRGIQYF.

This clonotype was recorded only once. A much bigger clone sits one base away, suggesting this may be a read error. This sequence joins TRBV7-6 and TRBJ2-4; D is possibly TRBD1 or TRBD2 (5 bases each). The closer fit of TRBJ2-5 to the DNA end suggests the J call may be wrong. CDR3 size: 13 residues. CDR1 and CDR2 from the germline V gene are SGHVS and FNYEAQ. The CDR3 DNA reads TGTGCCAGCAGGTGGGGGTTTGTGGGGACCCAGTACTTC. It specifies CASRWGFVGTQYF.

This clonotype came up many times. The chain recombines TRBV11-1 with TRBJ2-1, with 8 bases lining up with TRBD2. CDR1 SGHAT and CDR2 FQDESV come from the germline V gene (reference sequence). CDR3 size: 16 residues. Unmatched junction bases numbered 5, after V lost 2 bases and J lost 2 bases. The CDR3 DNA reads as TGTGCCAGCAGCTTAAGAATCGGGGGGGCCTACAATGAGCAGTTCTTC. Its translation: CASSLRIGGAYNEQFF.

This clonotype was seen ten or more times. The CDR3 nucleotides are TGTGCCAGCACGTTAGGCTATCAGGGACAGATCTCCTACAATGAGCAGTTCTTC. Amino acids: CASTLGYQGQISYNEQFF. V gene TRBV3-1 combines with J gene TRBJ2-1, with 7 bases that match TRBD1. Looked up from germline, CDR1 is LGHDT and CDR2 is YNNKEL (reference sequence). V gave up 7 bases and J gave up 0 bases; unmatched junction bases: 15. The CDR3 runs 18 residues.

The table lists this clonotype with many counts. The chain couples TRBV7-9 to TRBJ2-7; D perhaps matches TRBD1 (8 bases). The CDR3 totals 15 residues. Germline CDR1 is SEHNR and CDR2 is FQNEAQ (reference sequence). V was trimmed by 4 bases and J by 2 bases, leaving 15 bases between them. CDR3 region: CASSSSQGGAYEQYF. DNA of the CDR3: TGTGCCAGCAGCTCTTCACAGGGGGGGGCCTACGAGCAGTACTTC.

This clonotype turned up a few times. This chain links TRBV20-1 with TRBJ1-1; D possibly corresponds to TRBD1 (5 bases). The germline V gene encodes CDR1 DFQATT and CDR2 SNEGSKA (reference sequence). The length of the CDR3 is 16 residues. Trimming cost V 1 base and J 1 base, with 16 bases left between them. CDR3 residues: CSARAPRGTANTEAFF. The CDR3 nucleotides are TGCAGTGCTAGAGCTCCAAGGGGCACAGCGAACACTGAAGCTTTCTTT.

This clonotype was recorded many times. This sequence joins TRBV29-1 and TRBJ2-7; D might be TRBD2 (7 bases). This CDR3 is 15 amino acids long. Trimming took 1 base from V and 2 from J, leaving 15 bases between them. Germline V gene data show CDR1 as SQVTM and CDR2 as ANQGSEA. CDR3 in DNA: TGCAGCGTTGAAGGGGAGGGGGACGGGGCCTACGAGCAGTACTTC. It is translated as CSVEGEGDGAYEQYF.

The chain links TRBV7-2 to TRBJ2-3; D remains ambiguous. From germline, CDR1 is SGHTA and CDR2 FQGNSA. The CDR3 is 13 amino acids. V was clipped by 2 bases and J by 6 bases, with 9 bases between them. CDR3: CASSLQAFDTQYF. CDR3 in DNA: TGTGCCAGCAGCTTACAGGCGTTCGATACGCAGTATTTT.

The chain links TRBV20-1 to TRBJ1-6; no clear D gene. Germline values: CDR1 DFQATT, CDR2 SNEGSKA (reference sequence). Trimming removed 1 base from V and 10 bases from J, with 14 bases in between. The CDR3 has 14 residues. The CDR3 sequence is CSARVQSAGSPLHF. In DNA form, the CDR3 reads TGCAGTGCTAGAGTCCAGTCGGCGGGATCACCCCTCCACTTT.

This clonotype has a count of ten or more. The rearrangement links TRBV12-3 or TRBV12-4 to TRBJ1-5, with no clear D. V lost 2 bases to trimming and J lost 1 base, with 12 bases between them. The CDR3 contains 16 residues. CDR3 DNA: TGTGCCAGCAGTTTAAATGTACCCGGAAGCAATCAGCCCCAGCATTTT. This gives the protein CASSLNVPGSNQPQHF.

A word on this clonotype: A read error is possible here, since a much larger clone lies one base away. The chain carries TRBV6-5 and TRBJ2-5; D is unclear. The V and J ends lost 6 bases and 11 bases respectively, with 22 bases between them. Looked up from germline, CDR1 is MNHEY and CDR2 is SVGAGI. CDR3 length equals 14 residues. The CDR3: CASSLVAVRNEQYF. CDR3 nucleotide sequence: TGTGCCAGCAGCCTTGTCGCGGTGAGGAATGAGCAGTACTTC.

The rearrangement links TRBV30 to TRBJ1-1; 8 bases are a match to TRBD1. The CDR3 runs to 13 residues. Per germline, CDR1 GTSNPN and CDR2 SVGIG (reference sequence). Trimming at V came to 6 bases and at J to 0 bases, leaving 3 bases not matched to a gene. The CDR3: CACSTGVNTEAFF. The DNA of the CDR3 is TGTGCCTGCTCGACAGGGGTGAACACTGAAGCTTTCTTT.